This is a list of T cell receptor beta chains from one sample in a study of blood T cells in healthy people across ages. One entry per CDR3 protein results from TCRdb running MiXCR on the 5' RACE reads. Of some 1 million distinct CDR3 sequences in the sample, 35% to 50% were seen once. The sample taken for sequencing was blood. All receptors come from a woman aged 60-75 years in good health. Each CDR3 is given with its conserved first and last residue. The order of the fields is clone size, V gene, D gene, J gene, CDR3 protein, CDR3 DNA. D genes are given only for firm matches. Size values are once, few and many counts, or a class for expanded clones, and some rows have none.

>few|TRBV6-1|-|TRBJ2-7
CASSARVRYEQYF
TGTGCCAGCAGTGCGAGGGTGCGCTACGAGCAGTACTTC
>-|TRBV6-2/TRBV6-3|-|TRBJ2-7
CASSKTFHEQYF
TGTGCCAGCAGTAAAACATTCCACGAGCAGTACTTC
>many|TRBV29-1|-|TRBJ2-3
CSVEKGKGTDTQYF
TGCAGCGTTGAAAAAGGGAAGGGGACAGATACGCAGTATTTT
>-|TRBV10-3|-|TRBJ2-5
CAISEELGQETQYF
TGTGCCATCAGTGAAGAGTTGGGACAAGAGACCCAGTACTTC
>-|TRBV4-3|-|TRBJ2-1
CASSQDGVNNEQFF
TGCGCCAGCAGCCAAGACGGAGTTAACAATGAGCAGTTCTTC
>-|TRBV6-2/TRBV6-3|TRBD2|TRBJ2-5
CASSYTLAGPQETQYF
TGTGCCAGCAGTTACACACTAGCGGGACCCCAAGAGACCCAGTACTTC
>few|TRBV6-2/TRBV6-3|-|TRBJ2-1
CASGRSFGSYNEQFF
TGTGCCAGCGGGAGGTCTTTTGGCTCCTACAATGAGCAGTTCTTC
>few|TRBV2|-|TRBJ2-1
CASSDKGSSYNEQFF
TGTGCCAGCAGTGATAAAGGCAGCTCCTACAATGAGCAGTTCTTC
>-|TRBV27|-|TRBJ1-2
CASSSLGAGGYGYTF
TGTGCCAGCAGTTCTCTAGGGGCAGGTGGCTATGGCTACACCTTC
>-|TRBV29-1|-|TRBJ2-2
CSVGGVGGYTGELFF
TGCAGCGTTGGGGGCGTTGGGGGGTACACCGGGGAGCTGTTTTTT
>few|TRBV20-1|TRBD2|TRBJ2-5
CSAREGLAVRGTQYF
TGCAGTGCTAGAGAAGGGCTAGCGGTCCGGGGGACCCAGTACTTC
>-|TRBV5-1|-|TRBJ2-3
CASSFIGTYRTDTQYF
TGCGCCAGCAGCTTCATAGGCACCTATCGCACAGATACGCAGTATTTT
>many|TRBV5-1|TRBD1|TRBJ2-1
CASSLASGGSYNEQFF
TGCGCCAGCAGCTTGGCGTCAGGGGGCTCCTACAATGAGCAGTTCTTC
>few|TRBV5-1|-|TRBJ2-1
CASSLGRPDDLFF
TGCGCCAGCAGCTTGGGTCGTCCAGATGACCTGTTCTTC
>-|TRBV27|-|TRBJ2-7
CASSLSLGGVYNEQYF
TGTGCCAGCAGTTTATCGTTGGGTGGGGTTTACAATGAGCAGTACTTC
>-|TRBV9|-|TRBJ2-3
CASSGSRGSVEAQYF
TGTGCCAGCAGCGGTAGCAGAGGTAGCGTCGAAGCGCAGTATTTT
>-|TRBV6-5|TRBD1|TRBJ2-4
CASRDRGGGAKNIQYF
TGTGCCAGCAGGGACAGGGGCGGGGGAGCCAAAAACATTCAGTACTTC
>few|TRBV27|-|TRBJ2-1
CASSAVLGAEGEQFF
TGTGCCAGCAGTGCCGTTTTGGGGGCGGAAGGTGAGCAGTTCTTC
>few|TRBV29-1|-|TRBJ1-2
CSADGEDYGYTF
TGCAGCGCCGACGGGGAGGACTATGGCTACACCTTC
>-|TRBV20-1|-|TRBJ2-1
CSARDRRKGYNEQFF
TGCAGTGCTAGAGACCGGAGGAAAGGTTACAATGAGCAGTTCTTC
>many|TRBV10-3|-|TRBJ2-3
CAISPFRDTQYF
TGTGCCATCAGTCCTTTCCGGGATACGCAGTATTTT
>many|TRBV14|-|TRBJ2-1
CASSQDVAVGRGYNEQFF
TGTGCCAGCAGCCAAGATGTGGCTGTTGGGAGAGGCTACAATGAGCAGTTCTTC
>-|TRBV6-1|-|TRBJ1-2
CASRAPNYGYTF
TGTGCCAGCAGGGCCCCTAACTATGGCTACACCTTC
>-|TRBV6-2/TRBV6-3|TRBD2|TRBJ2-7
CASSFPSGSGGFYEQYF
TGTGCCAGCAGTTTTCCTAGCGGGAGTGGGGGGTTCTACGAGCAGTACTTC
>-|TRBV2|TRBD2|TRBJ2-3
CTSSELLAGIGDTQYF
TGTACCAGCAGTGAATTACTAGCGGGAATAGGAGATACGCAGTATTTT
>few|TRBV5-6|TRBD1|TRBJ2-7
CASSRTGVTYEQYF
TGTGCCAGCAGCCGGACAGGGGTTACCTACGAGCAGTACTTC
>-|TRBV10-3|TRBD1|TRBJ2-7
CAIAGQVSYEQYF
TGTGCCATCGCGGGACAGGTCTCCTACGAGCAGTACTTC
>once|TRBV5-6|-|TRBJ1-2
CASSFFGTDDNYGYTF
TGTGCCAGCAGCTTTTTTGGTACCGACGATAACTATGGCTACACCTTC
>-|TRBV7-2|TRBD1|TRBJ1-4
CASSSRRAGGGLNEKLFF
TGTGCCAGCAGCTCCAGGAGGGCAGGGGGCGGACTTAATGAAAAACTGTTTTTT
>-|TRBV12-3/TRBV12-4|-|TRBJ2-7
CASRKTGLPYEQYF
TGTGCCAGCAGAAAAACAGGGTTGCCCTACGAGCAGTACTTC